This TCR beta chain originates from a study of cytomegalovirus exposure and HLA in healthy donors. Concerning this clone itself: Its specificity is unknown.

V gave up 2 bases and J gave up 3 bases; unmatched junction bases: 2. This CDR3 region has 14 residues. Germline CDR1 and CDR2: KGHSY and FQNENV. The PCR made use of 60 Vbeta and 13 Jbeta primers. Measured with immunoSEQ multiplex PCR; TCRdb has only the in-frame clones, and not every one. This table holds approximately 180,000 clones, 84% found once. Study findings and constraints: Later analysis identified several of the most significant clusters that appeared linked to common viral pathogens. Researchers counted approximately 160 TCR beta chains as cytomegalovirus-associated. The CMV antigen specificity of a few CMV-associated chains was confirmed through in vitro analysis.

The TCR comes from a girl aged 10 to 17 in good health and CMV-seropositive. The material sequenced was PBMCs. The chain recombines TRBV16 with TRBJ1-2, with TRBD1 matching 8 bases. CDR3 DNA: TGTGCCAGCAGCCAAATGGACAGGGACTATGGCTACACCTTC. Translation gives CASSQMDRDYGYTF.